Listed below are T cell receptor beta chains from one sample, sequenced in a study of CD8+ T cells in alopecia areata. Measured with immunoSEQ multiplex PCR; TCRdb has only the in-frame clones, and not every one. The data show 210,000 or so clones, with approximately 65% seen just once and approximately 1.2% held by the top ten. The specimen was CD4+ T cells sorted from blood, collected around week 44, from a patient treated with tofacitinib. These receptors came from a human donor with alopecia areata. The CDR3 runs from the conserved cysteine through the conserved F or W. The D gene is left open where the match is weak. A row's size may be missing; if present it is once, few, many or a size class.

v_call,j_call,d_call,clone_size,cdr3_nt,cdr3_aa
TRBV5-1,TRBJ2-5,-,-,TGCGCCAGCAGCTTGGACAACCAAGAGACCCAGTACTTC,CASSLDNQETQYF
TRBV5-1,TRBJ2-5,-,few,TGCGCCAGCAGCTTCGGGGGAACGCAAGAGACCCAGTACTTC,CASSFGGTQETQYF
TRBV30,TRBJ1-2,-,-,TGTGCTTCCCCCCGGGACGGGACACCAGATGGCTACACCTTC,CASPRDGTPDGYTF
TRBV29-1,TRBJ1-1,TRBD1,-,TGCAGCGTGGGACAGGGCGGGGGGAACACTGAAGCTTTCTTT,CSVGQGGGNTEAFF
TRBV7-2,TRBJ2-1,-,-,TGTGCCAGCAGCTTACCCGCTACCGGGGCCCGACAGTTCTTC,CASSLPATGARQFF
TRBV4-3,TRBJ1-6,-,-,TGCGCCAGCAGCCAAGAAAGATATTCACCCCTCCACTTT,CASSQERYSPLHF
TRBV7-2,TRBJ1-5,TRBD1,-,TGTGCCAGCAGCTTAGACGGCAGGGGGGATCAGCCCCAGCATTTT,CASSLDGRGDQPQHF
TRBV30,TRBJ2-2,-,-,TGTGCCTGGAGTGCGGGACTTCCGAACACCGGGGAGCTGTTTTTT,CAWSAGLPNTGELFF
TRBV4-3,TRBJ1-2,-,-,TGCGCCAGCAGCCAAGCGGTTTCCCCCAGAGATGGCTACACCTTC,CASSQAVSPRDGYTF
TRBV30,TRBJ2-6,-,-,TGTGCCTGCCATAAGAACTCTGGGGCCAACGTCCTGACTTTC,CACHKNSGANVLTF
TRBV25-1,TRBJ1-6,-,-,TGTGCCAGCAGGGACGGAAATTCACCCCTCCACTTT,CASRDGNSPLHF
TRBV11-1,TRBJ2-4,-,-,TGTGCCAGCAGCTTAACAGTTATGAACATTCAGTACTTC,CASSLTVMNIQYF
TRBV2,TRBJ2-7,TRBD2,-,TGTGCCAGTAGCCGACTAGCGGAGATCTACGAGCAGTACTTC,CASSRLAEIYEQYF
TRBV6-5,TRBJ1-3,-,once,TGTGCCAGCGGTTTTGGAAACACCATATATTTT,CASGFGNTIYF
TRBV29-1,TRBJ2-2,TRBD1,-,TGCAGCGTTGAACGGACAGGGAGCACCGGGGAGCTGTTTTTT,CSVERTGSTGELFF
TRBV29-1,TRBJ1-2,TRBD1,-,TGCAGCGTTGAACTAAGCGACAGGGACGGCTACACCTTC,CSVELSDRDGYTF
TRBV29-1,TRBJ2-2,-,-,TGCAGCGTTGGGACACTGAACACCGGGGAGCTGTTTTTT,CSVGTLNTGELFF
TRBV7-3,TRBJ2-1,-,once,TGTGCCAGCAGCTTAGGACTACAGGGGAATGAGCAGTTCTTC,CASSLGLQGNEQFF
TRBV5-6,TRBJ2-3,-,-,TGTGCCAGCAGTGAGCGGGATACGCAGTATTTT,CASSERDTQYF
TRBV7-2,TRBJ2-7,-,-,TGTGCCAGCAGTCCAGGACGGCCTCCGGTCGAGCAGTACTTC,CASSPGRPPVEQYF
TRBV4-3,TRBJ2-7,-,-,TGCGCCAGCAGCCAAGATAGGTCCCCAGTTGGCCCCTACGAGCAGTACTTC,CASSQDRSPVGPYEQYF
TRBV30,TRBJ1-6,-,-,TGTGCCTGGAATCGGTGGGACGTTAATTCACCCCTCCACTTT,CAWNRWDVNSPLHF
TRBV30,TRBJ1-1,TRBD1,-,TGTGCCTGGGCCCCGGACAGGGGGAAAGCTTTCTTT,CAWAPDRGKAFF
TRBV2,TRBJ2-1,TRBD2,-,TGTGCCAGCACCAGTTCCGGGACTAGCGGGGGAGTAAGGCAGTTCTTC,CASTSSGTSGGVRQFF
TRBV30,TRBJ1-1,-,-,TGTGCCTGGAGTGTAACGGGGGCGCACACTGAAGCTTTCTTT,CAWSVTGAHTEAFF
TRBV19,TRBJ2-7,-,-,TGTGCCAGTAGTATATCACGGGACGGTCGAAAGCAGTACTTC,CASSISRDGRKQYF
TRBV5-1,TRBJ1-1,-,-,TGCGCCAGCAGCCCTAGGACAGTTGTTGGTACTGAAGCTTTCTTT,CASSPRTVVGTEAFF
TRBV2,TRBJ2-7,-,-,TGTGCCAGCAGTGGCTTCGGGGGCCGATACGAGCAGTACTTC,CASSGFGGRYEQYF
TRBV7-3,TRBJ2-2,-,-,TGTGCCAGCAGTGCGGGCCTTACCAACACCGGGGAGCTGTTTTTT,CASSAGLTNTGELFF
TRBV7-2,TRBJ2-3,-,-,TGTGCCAGCAGCTTAGTCCCAGACACAGATACGCAGTATTTT,CASSLVPDTDTQYF
TRBV29-1,TRBJ1-1,-,-,TGCAGCGTTGACGGCCAGAGAAACACTGAAGCTTTCTTT,CSVDGQRNTEAFF
TRBV19,TRBJ1-2,-,-,TGTGCCAGTAGTATTCAGGGTCCCTATGGCTACACCTTC,CASSIQGPYGYTF
TRBV2,TRBJ1-5,TRBD1,many,TGTGCCAGCAGTCGGGACAGCGGCAATCAGCCCCAGCATTTT,CASSRDSGNQPQHF
TRBV7-3,TRBJ1-4,-,few,TGTGCCAGTCGGCAGGCAGGGAATGAAAAACTGTTTTTT,CASRQAGNEKLFF
TRBV14,TRBJ1-1,-,-,TGTGCCAGCAGCCGAGGGGGGGCTTGGATAAGGGTAGCTGAAGCTTTCTTT,CASSRGGAWIRVAEAFF
TRBV7-8,TRBJ1-3,-,-,TGTGCCAGCAGCTTAGTGGCGGACTCTGGAAACACCATATATTTT,CASSLVADSGNTIYF
TRBV7-6,TRBJ2-3,TRBD1,-,TGTGCCAGCAGCTTAGAAGGGGGCGTAAGAAGAGATACGCAGTATTTT,CASSLEGGVRRDTQYF
TRBV5-1,TRBJ2-7,-,-,TGCGCCAGCAACCCCGTAGGGATCACCTACGAGCAGTACTTC,CASNPVGITYEQYF
TRBV7-2,TRBJ2-2,-,medium-sized,TGTGCCAGCAGCTTAGAGCGCTTCACCGGGGAGCTGTTTTTT,CASSLERFTGELFF
TRBV4-1,TRBJ1-1,-,few,TGCGCCAGCAGCCCCCAAGAGATCGCGAACACTGAAGCTTTCTTT,CASSPQEIANTEAFF
TRBV18,TRBJ2-5,-,-,TGTGCCAGCTCACCCCTGGCGGACCAAGAGACCCAGTACTTC,CASSPLADQETQYF
TRBV4-1,TRBJ1-4,-,-,TGCGCCAGCAGCCAAGTCGCAGGTGAAAAACTGTTTTTT,CASSQVAGEKLFF
TRBV9,TRBJ2-3,-,-,TGTGCCAGCTGTCTCAGCGGGTTTGGAGATACGCAGTATTTT,CASCLSGFGDTQYF
TRBV30,TRBJ1-3,-,-,TGTGCCTGGAACCTTAGTGGAAACACCATATATTTT,CAWNLSGNTIYF
TRBV29-1,TRBJ1-1,TRBD1,once,TGCAGCGTTGTCTCTGTAGGGGGCTGGACTGAAGCTTTCTTT,CSVVSVGGWTEAFF
TRBV7-2,TRBJ2-2,TRBD2,-,TGTGCCAGCCGCGCTAGCGGGGGGCCCCTCACCGGGGAGCTGTTTTTT,CASRASGGPLTGELFF
TRBV4-1,TRBJ2-7,TRBD1,-,TGCGCCAGCAGCCCTGTTGGGACAGGGGATTACGAGCAGTACTTC,CASSPVGTGDYEQYF